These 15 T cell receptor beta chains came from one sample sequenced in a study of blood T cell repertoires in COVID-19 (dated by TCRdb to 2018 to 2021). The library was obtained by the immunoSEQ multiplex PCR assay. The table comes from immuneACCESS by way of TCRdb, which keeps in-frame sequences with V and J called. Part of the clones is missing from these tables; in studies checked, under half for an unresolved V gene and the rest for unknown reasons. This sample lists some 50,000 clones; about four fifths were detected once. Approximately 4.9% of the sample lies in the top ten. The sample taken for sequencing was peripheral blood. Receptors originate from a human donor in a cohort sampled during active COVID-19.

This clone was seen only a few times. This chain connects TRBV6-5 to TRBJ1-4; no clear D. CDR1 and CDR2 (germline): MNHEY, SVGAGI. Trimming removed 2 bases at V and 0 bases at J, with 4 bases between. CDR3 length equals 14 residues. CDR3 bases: TGTGCCAGCAGTTACGGGCCAACTAATGAAAAACTGTTTTTT. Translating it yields CASSYGPTNEKLFF.

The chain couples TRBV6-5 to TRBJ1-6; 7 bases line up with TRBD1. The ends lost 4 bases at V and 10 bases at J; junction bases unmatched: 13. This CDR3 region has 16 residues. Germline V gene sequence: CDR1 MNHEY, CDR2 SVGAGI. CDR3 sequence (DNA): TGTGCCAGCAGTTCCGCCTGGACAGGTTATCACTCACCCCTCCACTTT. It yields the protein CASSSAWTGYHSPLHF.

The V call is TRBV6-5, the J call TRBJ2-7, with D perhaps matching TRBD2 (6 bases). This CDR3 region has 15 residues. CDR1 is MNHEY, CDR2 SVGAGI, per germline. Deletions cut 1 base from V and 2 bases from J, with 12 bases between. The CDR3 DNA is TGTGCCAGCAGTTACTTAGCGGTAGGACCCTACGAGCAGTACTTC. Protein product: CASSYLAVGPYEQYF.

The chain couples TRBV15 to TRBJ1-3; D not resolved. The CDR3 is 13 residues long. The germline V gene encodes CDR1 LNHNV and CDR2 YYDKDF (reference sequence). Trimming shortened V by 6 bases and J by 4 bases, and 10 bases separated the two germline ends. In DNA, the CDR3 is TGTGCCACCAGTAATTTCCAGGGAAACACCATATATTTT. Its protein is CATSNFQGNTIYF. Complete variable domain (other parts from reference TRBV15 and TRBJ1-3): DAMVIQNPRYQVTQFGKPVTLSCSQTLNHNVMYWYQQKSSQAPKLLFHYYDKDFNNEADTPDNFQSRRPNTSFCFLDIRSPGLGDTAMYLCATSNFQGNTIYFGEGSWLTVV.

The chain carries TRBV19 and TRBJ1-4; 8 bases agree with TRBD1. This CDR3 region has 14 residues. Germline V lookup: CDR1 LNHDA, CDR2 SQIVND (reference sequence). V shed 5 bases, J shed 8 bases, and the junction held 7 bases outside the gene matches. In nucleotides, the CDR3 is TGTGCCAGTAGTTGGACAGGGTCTCTCGAAAAACTGTTTTTT. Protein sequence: CASSWTGSLEKLFF.

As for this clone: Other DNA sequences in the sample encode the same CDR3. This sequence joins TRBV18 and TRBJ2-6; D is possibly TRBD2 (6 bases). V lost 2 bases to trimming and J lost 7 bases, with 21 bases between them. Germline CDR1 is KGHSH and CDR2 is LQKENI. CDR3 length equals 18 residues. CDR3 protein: CASSPSRAGLLRANVLTF. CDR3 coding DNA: TGTGCCAGCTCACCATCACGGGCGGGGCTCCTCCGAGCCAACGTCCTGACTTTC.

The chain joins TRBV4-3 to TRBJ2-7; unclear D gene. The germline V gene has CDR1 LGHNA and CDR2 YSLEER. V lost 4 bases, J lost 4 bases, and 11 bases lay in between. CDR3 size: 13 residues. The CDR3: CASSRNSNYEQYF. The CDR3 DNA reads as TGCGCCAGCAGCCGAAATAGCAATTACGAGCAGTACTTC.

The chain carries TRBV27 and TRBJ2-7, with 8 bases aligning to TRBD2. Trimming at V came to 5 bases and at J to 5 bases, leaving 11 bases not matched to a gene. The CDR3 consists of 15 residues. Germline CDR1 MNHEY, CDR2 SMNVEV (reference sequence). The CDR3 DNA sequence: TGTGCCAGCAGTACACTCCAGCGGGAGTACCACGAGCAGTACTTC. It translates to CASSTLQREYHEQYF.

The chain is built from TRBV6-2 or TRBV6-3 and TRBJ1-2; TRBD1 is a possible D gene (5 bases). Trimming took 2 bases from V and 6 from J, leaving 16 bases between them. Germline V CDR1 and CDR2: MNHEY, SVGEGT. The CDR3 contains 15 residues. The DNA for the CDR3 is TGTGCCAGCAGTTACCGGGGGGGAGCCCTGGATGGCTACACCTTC. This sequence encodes CASSYRGGALDGYTF.

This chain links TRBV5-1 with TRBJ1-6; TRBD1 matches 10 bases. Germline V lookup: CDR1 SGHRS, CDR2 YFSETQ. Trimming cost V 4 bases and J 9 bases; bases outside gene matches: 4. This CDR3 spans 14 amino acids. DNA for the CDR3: TGCGCCAGCAGCCTGGGACAGGGGTTTTCACCCCTCCACTTT. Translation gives CASSLGQGFSPLHF.

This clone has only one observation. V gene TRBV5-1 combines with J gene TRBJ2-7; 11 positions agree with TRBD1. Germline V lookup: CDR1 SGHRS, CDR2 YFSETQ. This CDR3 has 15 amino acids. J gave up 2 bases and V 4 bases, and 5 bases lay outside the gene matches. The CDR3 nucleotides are TGCGCCAGCAGCGCCGGGACAGGGGGACCCTACGAGCAGTACTTC. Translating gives CASSAGTGGPYEQYF.

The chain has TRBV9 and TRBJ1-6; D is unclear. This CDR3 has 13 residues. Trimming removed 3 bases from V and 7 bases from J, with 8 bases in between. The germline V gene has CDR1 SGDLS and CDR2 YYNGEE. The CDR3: CASSAEHNSPLHF. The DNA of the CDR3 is TGTGCCAGCAGCGCAGAACACAATTCACCCCTCCACTTT.

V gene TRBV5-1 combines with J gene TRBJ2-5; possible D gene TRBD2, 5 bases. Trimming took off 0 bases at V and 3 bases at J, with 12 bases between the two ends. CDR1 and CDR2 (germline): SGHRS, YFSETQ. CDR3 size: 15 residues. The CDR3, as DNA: TGCGCCAGCAGCTTGGAGCGGATTACAAAAGAGACCCAGTACTTC. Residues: CASSLERITKETQYF.

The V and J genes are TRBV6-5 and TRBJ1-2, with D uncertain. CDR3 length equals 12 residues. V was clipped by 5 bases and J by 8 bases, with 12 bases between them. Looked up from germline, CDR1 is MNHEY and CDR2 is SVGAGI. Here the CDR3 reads CASSRWATGYTF. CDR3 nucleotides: TGTGCCAGCAGTCGCTGGGCAACAGGCTACACCTTC.

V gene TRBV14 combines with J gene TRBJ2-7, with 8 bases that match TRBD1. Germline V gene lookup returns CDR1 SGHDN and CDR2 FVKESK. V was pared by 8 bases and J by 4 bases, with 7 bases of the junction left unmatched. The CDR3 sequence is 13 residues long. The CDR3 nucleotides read TGTGCCAGCCGAGGACAGGGAGAGTACGAGCAGTACTTC. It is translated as CASRGQGEYEQYF.